Reported below is one T cell receptor beta chain. Its antigen remains unidentified. Each CDR3 protein gets one entry after TCRdb re-called the RT-PCR reads with MiXCR. Of about 800,000 distinct CDR3 sequences in the sample, approximately 21% were seen once. V was shortened by 3 bases and J by 2 bases, with 15 bases between the two germline ends. CDR3 size: 16 residues. The germline gives CDR1 SEHNR, CDR2 FQNEAQ (reference sequence). The sample belongs to a study of response to subunit inactivated influenza vaccine. Study results and caveats: Authors suggested each seasonal flu vaccination may recruit only limited numbers of new T cells.

The TCR originated in a man aged 50 to 60 who received an inactivated influenza vaccine. The chain has TRBV7-9 and TRBJ2-3; D might be TRBD1 (6 bases). The source material was PBMCs from blood, sampled more than 4 days after vaccination. CDR3 coding DNA: TGTGCCAGCAGCTTTCTGGCAGGGGACCTCACAGATACGCAGTATTTT. The encoded protein is CASSFLAGDLTDTQYF.